This record covers a single T cell receptor (beta chain). The antigen remains unidentified. The junction shows a germline mismatch at one end, possibly a read error. The PCR was carried out with 60 Vbeta primers and 13 Jbeta primers. Clones were read by immunoSEQ multiplex PCR, and TCRdb kept only the in-frame ones, dropping some. The data show 130,000 or so clones, 70% to 85% seen once. This sample is part of a study of cytomegalovirus exposure and HLA in healthy donors. CDR3 length equals 15 residues. Germline CDR1 and CDR2: MDHEN and SYDVKM. Overall study results and limits: A later analysis found that most CMV-associated TCR beta chains appeared HLA-restricted. Sequencing depth roughly uniform across donors was assumed in presence/absence analyses.

The sample taken for sequencing was PBMCs. This TCR derives from a man aged 18-30 years in good health and CMV-seropositive. The chain employs TRBV28 and TRBJ2-6; D is perhaps TRBD1 (5 bases). The CDR3 region is CASTGRAPGANGLTF. CDR3 in DNA: TGTGCCAGCACCGGTAGGGCTCCTGGGGCCAACGGCCTGACTTTC.